These 7 T cell receptor beta chains share one sample of origin, sequenced in a study of cytomegalovirus exposure and HLA in healthy donors. Using immunoSEQ multiplex PCR, the repertoire was profiled, and TCRdb retains in-frame clones only, with some absent. The repertoire includes some 130,000 clones, roughly nine tenths of them detected once, and 1% to 1.5% sits in the top ten. Source material: PBMCs. The receptor set was obtained from a woman aged 18-29 years in good health and CMV-seronegative.

The chain combines TRBV29-1 with TRBJ2-7; TRBD1 aligns across 8 bases. CDR1 is SQVTM and CDR2 is ANQGSEA in the germline V gene. There are 14 residues in the CDR3. J was trimmed by 0 bases and V by 6 bases; bases with no gene match: 7. The CDR3 DNA is TGCAGCGTGCAGGGACAGGCCAGCTCCTACGAGCAGTACTTC. It encodes CSVQGQASSYEQYF.

The CDR3 region is CASSLQGFAEQYF. CDR3 bases: TGCGCCAGCAGCTTGCAGGGATTCGCCGAGCAGTACTTC. The rearrangement uses TRBV5-1 and TRBJ2-7, with D perhaps matching TRBD1 (5 bases). Germline V gene data show CDR1 as SGHRS and CDR2 as YFSETQ. V was shortened by 1 base and J by 6 bases, with 11 bases between the two germline ends. The CDR3 loop spans 13 amino acids.

The count of this clone is one. The CDR3 loop is CSLTGSGTDTQYF. The DNA for the CDR3 is TGCAGCCTCACAGGGTCGGGCACAGATACGCAGTATTTT. The chain recombines TRBV29-1 with TRBJ2-3, with D maybe TRBD1 (6 bases). The CDR3 contains 13 residues. V lost 8 bases, J lost 1 base, and 13 bases lay in between. Germline assignment: CDR1 SQVTM and CDR2 ANQGSEA.

On this clone itself: It is unclear where the CDR3 begins or ends on the DNA, so no DNA is shown, and the CDR3 is as TCRdb lists it. V and J are TRBV29-1 and TRBJ1-4; the table's D call of TRBD1 was not tested on the DNA. The CDR3 extends over 14 residues, inclusive of both ends. The V gene's germline CDR1 is SQVTM and CDR2 ANQGSEA. The CDR3 is CSVGEGAPVVKLFF.

The chain links TRBV6-6 to TRBJ2-7; tentative D call: TRBD1 (6 bases). Germline CDR1 and CDR2: MNHNY and SVGAGI (reference sequence). V was shortened by 8 bases and J by 0 bases, with 14 bases between the two germline ends. This CDR3 contains 14 residues. The CDR3 reads CASSQTGPSYEQYF. The DNA for the CDR3 is TGTGCCAGCTCCCAAACAGGGCCCTCCTACGAGCAGTACTTC.

The chain employs TRBV7-8 and TRBJ2-5; 10 bases line up with TRBD2. The CDR3 consists of 14 residues. Germline CDR1 SGHVS, CDR2 FQNEAQ. J lost 4 bases, V lost 5 bases, and 4 bases had no gene match. CDR3 nucleotide sequence: TGTGCCAGCAGCCGGACTAGCGGTTCAGAGACCCAGTACTTC. Residues: CASSRTSGSETQYF.

The V and J genes are TRBV7-2 and TRBJ1-1, with D uncertain. CDR3 length: 15 amino acids. The V end was cut by 4 bases, the J end by 3 bases, with 15 bases between. Germline CDR1 and CDR2: SGHTA and FQGNSA. CDR3 amino acids: CASSSAGFGDTEAFF. The DNA for the CDR3 is TGTGCCAGCAGCTCCGCGGGGTTTGGGGACACTGAAGCTTTCTTT.